The clone carrying this T cell receptor (beta chain) came up many times. Its antigen is as yet unknown. TCRdb re-analysed the 5' RACE reads in MiXCR, keeping a single row per CDR3 protein. This table has over 45,000 distinct CDR3 sequences, over 5.5% appearing once. The source of the sample is a study of neurological immune-mediated disorders. Regarding the study as a whole: CDR3 amino acid sequences of expanded clones were not shared across subjects, a result suggesting private repertoires in all groups.

The sample taken for sequencing was CD4+ T cells from blood. The receptor was isolated from a woman younger than 30 with multiple sclerosis.

In DNA, the CDR3 is TGTGCCAGCAGTGGCGGACAGGGGGCTGGTGAAGAGACCCAGTACTTC. It is translated as CASSGGQGAGEETQYF. The rearrangement uses TRBV6-1 and TRBJ2-5; 11 nucleotides agree with TRBD1. The CDR3 covers 16 residues. Trimming at V came to 4 bases and at J to 3 bases, leaving 7 bases not matched to a gene. Germline CDR1 is MNHNS and CDR2 is SASEGT.